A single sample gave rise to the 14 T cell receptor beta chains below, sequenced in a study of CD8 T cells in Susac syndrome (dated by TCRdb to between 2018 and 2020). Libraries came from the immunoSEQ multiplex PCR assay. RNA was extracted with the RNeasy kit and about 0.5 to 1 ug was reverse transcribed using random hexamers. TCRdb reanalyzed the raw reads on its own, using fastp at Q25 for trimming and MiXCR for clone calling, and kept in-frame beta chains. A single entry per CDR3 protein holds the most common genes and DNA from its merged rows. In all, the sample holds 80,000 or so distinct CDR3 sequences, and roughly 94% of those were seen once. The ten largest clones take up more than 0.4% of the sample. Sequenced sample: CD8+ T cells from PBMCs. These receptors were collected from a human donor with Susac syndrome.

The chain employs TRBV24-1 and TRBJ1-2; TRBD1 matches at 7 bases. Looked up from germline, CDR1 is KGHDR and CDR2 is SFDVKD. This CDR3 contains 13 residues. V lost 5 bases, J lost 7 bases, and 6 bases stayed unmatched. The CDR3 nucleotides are TGTGCCACCAGTGGAAGGGGGCTCACTGGCTACACCTTC. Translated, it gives CATSGRGLTGYTF.

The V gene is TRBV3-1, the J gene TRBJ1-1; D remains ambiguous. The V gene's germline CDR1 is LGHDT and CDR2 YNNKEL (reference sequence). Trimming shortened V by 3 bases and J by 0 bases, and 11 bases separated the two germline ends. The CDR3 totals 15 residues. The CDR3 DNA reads TGTGCCAGCAGCCATGGGTTCCAGTTGAACACTGAAGCTTTCTTT. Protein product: CASSHGFQLNTEAFF.

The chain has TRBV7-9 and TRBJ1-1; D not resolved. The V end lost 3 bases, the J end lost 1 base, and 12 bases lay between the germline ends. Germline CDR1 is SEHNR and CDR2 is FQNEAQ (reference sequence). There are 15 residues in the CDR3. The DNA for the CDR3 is TGTGCCAGCAGCTTTCCCGGACTCAAGAACACTGAAGCTTTCTTT. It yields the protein CASSFPGLKNTEAFF.

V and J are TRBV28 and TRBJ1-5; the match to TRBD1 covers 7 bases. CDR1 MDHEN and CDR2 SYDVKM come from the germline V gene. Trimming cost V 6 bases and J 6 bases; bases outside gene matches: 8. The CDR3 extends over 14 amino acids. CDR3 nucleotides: TGTGCCAGCAGACAACGACAGGGATTTCAGCCCCAGCATTTT. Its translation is CASRQRQGFQPQHF.

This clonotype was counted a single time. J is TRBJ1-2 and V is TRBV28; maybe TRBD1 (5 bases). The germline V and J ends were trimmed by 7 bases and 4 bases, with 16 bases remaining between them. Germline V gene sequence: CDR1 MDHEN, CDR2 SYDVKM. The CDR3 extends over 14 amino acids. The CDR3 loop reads CASNFRDEPYGYTF. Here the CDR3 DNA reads TGTGCCAGCAACTTCCGGGACGAACCCTATGGCTACACCTTC.

The chain's CDR3 is CATSDATSGFYNEQFF. Here the CDR3 DNA reads TGTGCCACCAGTGATGCTACTAGCGGATTCTACAATGAGCAGTTCTTC. This chain uses TRBV24-1 with TRBJ2-1, with TRBD2 matching over 8 bases. Germline lookup yields CDR1 KGHDR and CDR2 SFDVKD. V lost 3 bases and J lost 3; bases outside the gene matches: 6. The CDR3 length is 16 residues.

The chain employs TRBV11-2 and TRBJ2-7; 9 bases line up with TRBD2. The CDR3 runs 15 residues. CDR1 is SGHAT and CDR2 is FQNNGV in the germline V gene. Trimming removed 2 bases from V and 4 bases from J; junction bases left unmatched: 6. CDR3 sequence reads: CASSLWGSGGYEQYF. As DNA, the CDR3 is TGTGCCAGCAGCTTATGGGGTAGCGGGGGATACGAGCAGTACTTC.

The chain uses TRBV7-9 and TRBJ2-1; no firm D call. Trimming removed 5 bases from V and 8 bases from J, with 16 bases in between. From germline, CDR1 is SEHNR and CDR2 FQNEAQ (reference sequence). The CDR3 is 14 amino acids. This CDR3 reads CASSPGPSKDEQFF. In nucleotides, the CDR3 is TGTGCCAGCAGCCCAGGACCCTCTAAGGATGAGCAGTTCTTC.

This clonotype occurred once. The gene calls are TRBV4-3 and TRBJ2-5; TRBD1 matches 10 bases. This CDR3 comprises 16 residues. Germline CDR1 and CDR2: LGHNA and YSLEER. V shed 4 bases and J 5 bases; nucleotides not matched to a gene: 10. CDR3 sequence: CASSPAGQGHPETQYF. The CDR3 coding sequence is TGCGCCAGCAGCCCGGCGGGACAGGGGCACCCGGAGACCCAGTACTTC.

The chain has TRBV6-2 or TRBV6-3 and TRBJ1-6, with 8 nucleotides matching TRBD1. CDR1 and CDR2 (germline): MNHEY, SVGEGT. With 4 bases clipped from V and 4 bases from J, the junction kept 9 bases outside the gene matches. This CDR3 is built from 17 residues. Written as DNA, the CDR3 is TGTGCCAGCAGTTCCAGGACAGGGTTGGAGTATAATTCACCCCTCCACTTT. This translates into CASSSRTGLEYNSPLHF.

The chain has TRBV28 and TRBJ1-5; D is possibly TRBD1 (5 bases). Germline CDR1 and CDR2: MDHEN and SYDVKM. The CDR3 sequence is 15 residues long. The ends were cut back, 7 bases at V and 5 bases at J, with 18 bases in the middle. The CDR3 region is CASTLGHRIDQPQHF. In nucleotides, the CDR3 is TGTGCCAGCACTTTGGGGCATCGCATCGATCAGCCCCAGCATTTT.

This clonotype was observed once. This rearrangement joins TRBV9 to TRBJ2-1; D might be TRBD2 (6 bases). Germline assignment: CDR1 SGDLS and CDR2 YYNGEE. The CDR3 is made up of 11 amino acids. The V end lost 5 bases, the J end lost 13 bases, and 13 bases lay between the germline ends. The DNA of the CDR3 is TGTGCCAGCAGTCTGGGGGGATTCCAGTTCTTC. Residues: CASSLGGFQFF.

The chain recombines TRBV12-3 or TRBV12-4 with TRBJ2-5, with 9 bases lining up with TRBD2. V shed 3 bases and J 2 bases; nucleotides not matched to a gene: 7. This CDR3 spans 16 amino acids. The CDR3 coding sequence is TGTGCCAGCAGTTTCGGTAGCGGGGGAGTTCAAGAGACCCAGTACTTC. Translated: CASSFGSGGVQETQYF.

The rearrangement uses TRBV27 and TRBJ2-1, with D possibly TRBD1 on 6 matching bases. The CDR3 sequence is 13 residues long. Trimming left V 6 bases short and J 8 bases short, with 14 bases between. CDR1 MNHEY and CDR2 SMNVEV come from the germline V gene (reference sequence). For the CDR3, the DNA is TGTGCCAGCAGGGACTCAGGGGTCCATGAGCAGTTCTTC. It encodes CASRDSGVHEQFF.